This passage covers 32 T cell receptor beta chains from one sample sequenced in a study of memory B cells and T cells in multiple sclerosis. Repertoires were generated with immunoSEQ multiplex PCR, while TCRdb's copy carries only in-frame clones and drops some. The sample carries more than 250 clones, approximately 90% recorded once. CFSE-dim autoproliferating and CFSE-high non-proliferating T cells from unstimulated culture were sequenced separately. Replicate wells were pooled after more than 6 days of stimulus-free culture of roughly 5x10^7 CFSE-labeled PBMCs. These receptors are not linked to any known antigen. The material sequenced was PBMCs from blood kept in culture. These TCRs come from a human donor with multiple sclerosis.

V gene TRBV6-6 combines with J gene TRBJ2-7; D may be TRBD1 (6 bases). Germline V gene lookup returns CDR1 MNHNY and CDR2 SVGAGI (reference sequence). The length of the CDR3 is 12 residues. V was cut by 4 bases and J by 5 bases, with 9 bases left in between. CDR3 sequence reads: CASSSGQNEQYF. CDR3 in DNA: TGTGCCAGCAGTTCCGGACAGAACGAGCAGTACTTC.

The CDR3 loop is CASSLSSGGSTDTQYF. The CDR3 coding sequence is TGTGCCAGCAGTTTATCAAGCGGGGGCAGCACAGATACGCAGTATTTT. The chain carries TRBV27 and TRBJ2-3; 8 bases agree with TRBD2. The ends lost 0 bases at V and 0 bases at J; junction bases unmatched: 2. This CDR3 region has 16 residues. CDR1 and CDR2 from the germline V gene are MNHEY and SMNVEV (reference sequence).

The rearrangement joins TRBV11-2 to TRBJ2-7; 7 bases align to TRBD1. The germline V gene encodes CDR1 SGHAT and CDR2 FQNNGV. The CDR3 runs to 16 residues. The V gene end was trimmed by 5 bases and the J gene end by 2 bases; junction bases not matched to a gene: 12. The CDR3 loop is CASSAGDSRGTYEQYF. CDR3 in DNA: TGTGCCAGCAGCGCAGGGGACAGCCGGGGCACCTACGAGCAGTACTTC. The full variable domain, with the rest looked up from reference TRBV11-2 and TRBJ2-7, is EAGVAQSPRYKIIEKRQSVAFWCNPISGHATLYWYQQILGQGPKLLIQFQNNGVVDDSQLPKDRFSAERLKGVDSTLKIQPAKLEDSAVYLCASSAGDSRGTYEQYFGPGTRLTVT.

The sample holds one count of this clone. The chain couples TRBV11-2 to TRBJ1-6, with a possible D match to TRBD1 (6 bases). The CDR3 has 14 residues. Germline V gives CDR1 SGHAT, CDR2 FQNNGV. Trimming pared 6 bases from V and 7 bases from J, leaving 13 bases between. CDR3 bases: TGTGCCAGCAGGCCAAGGGGGACCAATTCACCCCTCCACTTT. Its protein product is CASRPRGTNSPLHF. Full variable domain (remainder filled in from reference TRBV11-2 and TRBJ1-6): EAGVAQSPRYKIIEKRQSVAFWCNPISGHATLYWYQQILGQGPKLLIQFQNNGVVDDSQLPKDRFSAERLKGVDSTLKIQPAKLEDSAVYLCASRPRGTNSPLHFGNGTRLTVT.

V and J are TRBV6-5 and TRBJ1-5; D is unclear. With 2 bases removed from V and 3 bases from J, the gap between germline ends came to 5 bases. This CDR3 contains 13 residues. CDR1 MNHEY and CDR2 SVGAGI come from the germline V gene. CDR3 in DNA: TGTGCCAGCAGTTACAGAGACAATCAGCCCCAGCATTTT. Protein sequence: CASSYRDNQPQHF.

The rearrangement uses TRBV13 and TRBJ1-3; no reliable D call. This CDR3 has 14 amino acids. The germline V and J ends were trimmed by 6 bases and 0 bases, with 9 bases remaining between them. The germline V gene has CDR1 PRHDT and CDR2 FYEKMQ (reference sequence). CDR3 loop: CASRKTNSGNTIYF. CDR3 DNA: TGTGCCAGCAGGAAAACAAACTCTGGAAACACCATATATTTT.

The chain joins TRBV4-3 to TRBJ1-5; unclear D gene. The length of the CDR3 is 15 residues. Trimming took 5 bases from V and 1 from J, leaving 12 bases between them. In germline, CDR1 is LGHNA, CDR2 YSLEER. The CDR3 coding sequence is TGCGCCAGCAGCTGGGCTGCAGTAAGCAATCAGCCCCAGCATTTT. It codes for CASSWAAVSNQPQHF.

The CDR3 DNA is TGTGCCAGCAGGCTCATGTTAGCTAACACAATTCGCACTGAAGCTTTCTTT. Residues: CASRLMLANTIRTEAFF. The rearrangement joins TRBV21-1 to TRBJ1-1. TRBV21-1 represents a pseudogene. This CDR3 has 17 amino acids.

The chain combines TRBV30 with TRBJ2-3, with D possibly being TRBD1 (6 bases). CDR3 size: 15 residues. The V gene lost 3 bases and the J gene lost 5 bases, with 18 bases spanning the gap. Germline values: CDR1 GTSNPN, CDR2 SVGIG (reference sequence). The CDR3 DNA sequence: TGTGCCTGGAGCTTCGAGAGGGGGTGGGAAGATACGCAGTATTTT. Translating it yields CAWSFERGWEDTQYF.

V and J are TRBV5-1 and TRBJ2-2; the match to TRBD2 covers 8 bases. The germline V gene encodes CDR1 SGHRS and CDR2 YFSETQ. The CDR3 length is 17 residues. Trimming removed 0 bases from V and 2 bases from J; junction bases left unmatched: 6. The CDR3 DNA follows: TGCGCCAGCAGCTTGGAAGGCGGGGGGATAAACACCGGGGAGCTGTTTTTT. Amino acid sequence: CASSLEGGGINTGELFF.

The CDR3 protein is CASSVGGGLNYGYTF. CDR3 coding DNA: TGTGCCAGCAGCGTAGGCGGGGGCCTAAACTATGGCTACACCTTC. This chain links TRBV9 with TRBJ1-2; D may be TRBD1 (6 bases). Trimming shortened V by 0 bases and J by 2 bases, and 11 bases separated the two germline ends. The CDR3 has 15 amino acids. Germline loops: CDR1 SGDLS, CDR2 YYNGEE.

This clone was seen only once. The chain joins TRBV10-1 to TRBJ2-1; perhaps TRBD1 as D (5 bases). Germline V lookup: CDR1 WNHNN, CDR2 SYGVQD (reference sequence). The CDR3 runs 14 residues. V lost 3 bases and J lost 8, with 14 bases in between. The CDR3 bases are TGCGCCAGCAGTGATGGCAGGGAATGGGATGAGCAGTTCTTC. This gives the protein CASSDGREWDEQFF.

The gene calls are TRBV6-4 and TRBJ2-7; 8 bases are shared with TRBD1. J was trimmed by 3 bases and V by 0 bases; bases with no gene match: 10. The CDR3 totals 17 residues. Germline V gene sequence: CDR1 MRHNA, CDR2 SNTAGT. The CDR3 nucleotides are TGTGCCAGCAGTGACTCGGCACACAGGGGGGCGAGCTACGAGCAGTACTTC. This translates into CASSDSAHRGASYEQYF.

The chain uses TRBV5-1 and TRBJ1-1, with TRBD1 matching 10 bases. The CDR3 sequence is 14 residues long. Germline V gene sequence: CDR1 SGHRS, CDR2 YFSETQ. V shed 7 bases, J shed 2 bases, and the junction held 5 bases outside the gene matches. Here the CDR3 DNA reads TGCGCCAGCTTGGGACAGGGGTCAAACACTGAAGCTTTCTTT. It translates to CASLGQGSNTEAFF.

This clone showed up just a few times. The gene calls are TRBV28 and TRBJ2-3, with TRBD2 identical over 11 bases. The germline CDR1 and CDR2 sequences are MDHEN and SYDVKM. The CDR3 is 16 amino acids. V dropped 5 bases and J dropped 4; count of bases not matched to a gene: 8. CDR3 loop: CASSPWGSGGADTQYF. DNA for the CDR3: TGTGCCAGCAGTCCCTGGGGTAGCGGGGGGGCAGATACGCAGTATTTT. The full variable domain, in which reference TRBV28 and TRBJ2-3 provide the parts outside the CDR3, is DVKVTQSSRYLVKRTGEKVFLECVQDMDHENMFWYRQDPGLGLRLIYFSYDVKMKEKGDIPEGYSVSREKKERFSLILESASTNQTSMYLCASSPWGSGGADTQYFGPGTRLTVL.

This chain links TRBV30 with TRBJ2-5; D is possibly TRBD2 (6 bases). Germline V gene lookup returns CDR1 GTSNPN and CDR2 SVGIG (reference sequence). The CDR3 is 13 residues long. Trimming removed 6 bases at V and 1 base at J, with 12 bases between. The CDR3 DNA reads TGTGCCTGTGAGCAGGGACTCCAAGAGACCCAGTACTTC. Residues: CACEQGLQETQYF.

This chain uses TRBV30 with TRBJ2-5; possible D gene TRBD2, 6 bases. Germline CDR1 is GTSNPN and CDR2 is SVGIG (reference sequence). V was cut by 0 bases and J by 8 bases, with 7 bases left in between. This CDR3 spans 11 amino acids. DNA of the CDR3: TGTGCCTGGAGTGTACTAGCTACCCAGTACTTC. It yields the protein CAWSVLATQYF. Looking up the rest from reference TRBV30 and TRBJ2-5 gives the full variable domain: SQTIHQWPATLVQPVGSPLSLECTVEGTSNPNLYWYRQAAGRGLQLLFYSVGIGQISSEVPQNLSASRPQDRQFILSSKKLLLSDSGFYLCAWSVLATQYFGPGTRLLVL.

The chain employs TRBV18 and TRBJ1-3; 7 nucleotides align to TRBD1. The CDR3 is 15 amino acids. Trimming took 0 bases from V and 4 from J; bases not matched to a gene: 3. CDR1 KGHSH and CDR2 LQKENI come from the germline V gene. The CDR3 coding sequence is TGTGCCAGCTCACCACCGACAGGGTCCGGAAACACCATATATTTT. This translates into CASSPPTGSGNTIYF.

The V call is TRBV11-2, the J call TRBJ2-6; D unresolved. In germline, CDR1 is SGHAT, CDR2 FQNNGV. The CDR3 spans 16 residues. V lost 5 bases and J 1 base, leaving 12 bases between the germline ends. This chain's CDR3 is CASSLRSGSGANVLTF. CDR3 in DNA: TGTGCCAGCAGCCTTAGATCAGGTTCTGGGGCCAACGTCCTGACTTTC.

The chain is built from TRBV5-6 and TRBJ1-2, with TRBD1 matching 11 bases. The V segment lost 4 bases and the J segment 4 bases; nucleotides outside the gene matches: 3. Germline lookup yields CDR1 SGHDT and CDR2 YYEEEE. The CDR3 runs 14 residues. CDR3 sequence reads: CASSGQGASYGYTF. In nucleotides, the CDR3 is TGTGCCAGCAGCGGACAGGGGGCGAGCTATGGCTACACCTTC.

This chain joins TRBV4-1 and TRBJ1-5, with 9 bases that match TRBD1. Trimming cost V 8 bases and J 7 bases; bases outside gene matches: 12. There are 15 residues in the CDR3. Germline CDR1 and CDR2: MGHRA and YSYEKL. DNA of the CDR3: TGCGCCAGCGGCCGGGGACAGGGCAAGGGACAGCCCCAGCATTTT. It specifies CASGRGQGKGQPQHF.

The chain uses TRBV6-1 and TRBJ2-7; D might be TRBD1 (5 bases). V gave up 2 bases and J gave up 0 bases, with 11 bases separating them. The CDR3 totals 15 residues. Germline lookup yields CDR1 MNHNS and CDR2 SASEGT. The CDR3 nucleotides read TGTGCCAGCAGTGAAAGGCAGGGCACCTCCTACGAGCAGTACTTC. It is translated as CASSERQGTSYEQYF.

The chain combines TRBV5-2 with TRBJ2-6; the table's D gene call, TRBD2, was not cross checked with the DNA. TRBV5-2 is given as a pseudogene. This CDR3 has 18 amino acids. CDR3 region: CASNDIGEYQSRANVLTF. In DNA, the CDR3 is TGTGCCAGCAACGATATCGGAGAGTACCAAAGTCGGGCCAACGTCCTGACTTTC.

The chain combines TRBV6-1 with TRBJ2-3; D may be TRBD1 (6 bases). This CDR3 is 13 amino acids long. Looked up from germline, CDR1 is MNHNS and CDR2 is SASEGT. The germline V and J ends were trimmed by 5 bases and 2 bases, with 8 bases remaining between them. The CDR3 loop is CASSRQVTDTQYF. Here the CDR3 DNA reads TGTGCCAGCAGTAGACAGGTCACAGATACGCAGTATTTT.

This rearrangement joins TRBV4-1 to TRBJ2-5, with a weak D call TRBD1 (6 bases). The germline CDR1 and CDR2 sequences are MGHRA and YSYEKL. Deletions cut 7 bases from V and 5 bases from J, with 20 bases between. The CDR3 has 15 residues. The CDR3 loop is CASTPRAGDFETQYF. The CDR3 DNA reads as TGCGCCAGCACCCCACGGGCAGGGGATTTTGAGACCCAGTACTTC.

The chain is built from TRBV7-2 and TRBJ2-3; TRBD2 matches 14 bases. Trimming cost V 3 bases and J 8 bases; bases outside gene matches: 13. Germline V gene data show CDR1 as SGHTA and CDR2 as FQGNSA. The CDR3 runs 18 residues. The CDR3 DNA reads as TGTGCCAGCAGCTTTCCTCGGACTAGCGGGGGGTTTAAGGGTACGCAGTATTTT. Protein: CASSFPRTSGGFKGTQYF.

This clone was seen once. This chain links TRBV19 with TRBJ2-4, with D tentatively TRBD2 (6 bases). Trimming pared 2 bases from V and 7 bases from J, leaving 18 bases between. Germline loops: CDR1 LNHDA, CDR2 SQIVND (reference sequence). The CDR3 spans 16 residues. The chain's CDR3 is CASSIRAGRDGNIQYF. CDR3 DNA sequence: TGTGCCAGTAGTATACGGGCGGGGCGCGATGGGAACATTCAGTACTTC.

V and J are TRBV5-5 and TRBJ2-7, with 11 nucleotides matching TRBD2. The CDR3 has 16 residues. J gave up 2 bases and V 4 bases, and 8 bases lay outside the gene matches. Germline V gene data show CDR1 as SGHKS and CDR2 as YYEKEE (reference sequence). The chain's CDR3 is CASSVGGGLAAYEQYF. The CDR3 region has the DNA TGTGCCAGCAGCGTGGGGGGGGGACTAGCGGCCTACGAGCAGTACTTC.

CDR3 sequence: CASSQLQGRYNEQFF. In DNA form, the CDR3 reads TGTGCCAGCAGCCAACTCCAGGGGCGCTACAATGAGCAGTTCTTC. V is TRBV14 and J is TRBJ2-1, with a weak D call TRBD1 (6 bases). V gave up 2 bases and J gave up 3 bases, with 11 bases separating them. Germline V gene data show CDR1 as SGHDN and CDR2 as FVKESK. The CDR3 spans 15 residues. The full variable domain, its missing parts supplied by reference TRBV14 and TRBJ2-1, is EAGVTQFPSHSVIEKGQTVTLRCDPISGHDNLYWYRRVMGKEIKFLLHFVKESKQDESGMPNNRFLAERTGGTYSTLKVQPAELEDSGVYFCASSQLQGRYNEQFFGPGTRLTVL.

The chain combines TRBV28 with TRBJ2-5; possible D gene TRBD1, 6 bases. The V and J ends lost 3 bases and 4 bases respectively, with 12 bases between them. This CDR3 contains 14 residues. Germline CDR1 is MDHEN and CDR2 is SYDVKM. CDR3 in DNA: TGTGCCAGCAGTTTTAACGCAGGGGTAGAGACCCAGTACTTC. Translating gives CASSFNAGVETQYF. Using reference TRBV28 and TRBJ2-5 for the parts outside the CDR3, the full variable domain is DVKVTQSSRYLVKRTGEKVFLECVQDMDHENMFWYRQDPGLGLRLIYFSYDVKMKEKGDIPEGYSVSREKKERFSLILESASTNQTSMYLCASSFNAGVETQYFGPGTRLLVL.

The chain recombines TRBV10-1 with TRBJ1-5; 7 nucleotides agree with TRBD1. The CDR3 runs to 12 residues. CDR1 WNHNN and CDR2 SYGVQD come from the germline V gene (reference sequence). The trim removed 7 bases at V and 7 bases at J, leaving 4 bases unmatched. The CDR3 loop is CASTDRVQPQHF. The CDR3 nucleotides read TGCGCCAGCACCGACAGGGTGCAGCCCCAGCATTTT.

This clone appeared a single time. The V gene is TRBV10-3, the J gene TRBJ2-7; D perhaps matches TRBD2 (5 bases). Trimming took 2 bases from V and 4 from J, leaving 9 bases between them. The CDR3 has 13 amino acids. CDR1 and CDR2 (germline): ENHRY, SYGVKD. The CDR3 DNA reads as TGTGCCATCAGTGAGCGGGGAGATTACGAGCAGTACTTC. This encodes CAISERGDYEQYF.